These 23 T cell receptor beta chains were all obtained from the same sample, sequenced in a study of T cell responses to AZD1222 COVID-19 vaccine. Libraries were prepared by immunoSEQ multiplex PCR; TCRdb keeps only in-frame clonotypes and omits some of them. The table records about 140,000 clones, about 90% of them present only once. Sequenced here: peripheral blood, sampled 28 days after the second dose of the MenACWY control vaccine. The receptors were gathered from an adult who received the MenACWY meningococcal vaccine as a control.

The gene calls are TRBV6-5 and TRBJ2-7; the D is unclear. CDR1 and CDR2 (germline): MNHEY, SVGAGI. The V gene lost 9 bases and the J gene lost 1 base, with 13 bases spanning the gap. CDR3 length: 13 residues. The CDR3 reads CASSHGLSYEQYF. CDR3 DNA sequence: TGTGCCAGTTCGCACGGGCTATCCTACGAGCAGTACTTC.

This sequence joins TRBV6-5 and TRBJ2-2; 9 nucleotides agree with TRBD1. The CDR3 sequence is 16 residues long. Trimming removed 2 bases from V and 1 base from J; junction bases left unmatched: 2. CDR1 is MNHEY, CDR2 SVGAGI, per germline. The CDR3 reads CASSYRTGVNTGELFF. CDR3 bases: TGTGCCAGCAGTTACCGGACAGGGGTGAACACCGGGGAGCTGTTTTTT.

The chain joins TRBV2 to TRBJ2-1; D not certain. CDR3 size: 12 residues. V was cut by 6 bases and J by 7 bases, with 10 bases left in between. CDR1 is SNHLY and CDR2 is FYNNEI in the germline V gene. CDR3 loop: CASSALTNEQFF. The CDR3 nucleotides are TGTGCCAGCAGCGCCCTTACTAATGAGCAGTTCTTC.

The chain carries TRBV20-1 and TRBJ2-7, with D unresolved. The V end was cut by 4 bases, the J end by 2 bases, with 6 bases between. Looked up from germline, CDR1 is DFQATT and CDR2 is SNEGSKA (reference sequence). The CDR3 spans 11 residues. The DNA for the CDR3 is TGCAGTGCTAAGAGGACCTACGAGCAGTACTTC. It codes for CSAKRTYEQYF.

V usage is TRBV15 and J usage is TRBJ2-3; unclear D gene. The germline gives CDR1 LNHNV, CDR2 YYDKDF (reference sequence). Between the trimmed V and J ends, which lost 5 bases and 4 bases, there was a span of 10 bases. The CDR3 loop spans 13 amino acids. The CDR3 is CATSSEGPDTQYF. Here the CDR3 DNA reads TGTGCCACCAGCTCCGAAGGGCCAGATACGCAGTATTTT.

The chain is built from TRBV7-2 and TRBJ2-3, with D possibly matching TRBD1 (5 bases). Germline CDR1 is SGHTA and CDR2 is FQGNSA. The length of the CDR3 is 14 residues. Trimming removed 1 base from V and 5 bases from J, with 10 bases in between. The CDR3: CASSLGPGIDTQYF. The CDR3 DNA reads TGTGCCAGCAGCTTAGGGCCAGGGATAGATACGCAGTATTTT.

The rearrangement uses TRBV4-3 and TRBJ1-3; a possible D gene is TRBD1 (5 bases). The CDR3 sequence is 14 residues long. The V end lost 1 base, the J end lost 5 bases, and 9 bases lay between the germline ends. Germline values: CDR1 LGHNA, CDR2 YSLEER. The chain's CDR3 is CASSQVQGRNTIYF. The CDR3 coding sequence is TGCGCCAGCAGCCAAGTCCAGGGTAGAAACACCATATATTTT.

The chain carries TRBV9 and TRBJ2-3; 11 positions match TRBD2. Per the germline V gene, CDR1 is SGDLS and CDR2 is YYNGEE. CDR3 length: 18 amino acids. Trimming at V came to 4 bases and at J to 0 bases, leaving 10 bases not matched to a gene. The CDR3, as DNA: TGTGCCAGCAGCCCCGGGGGGCTAGCGGGGGGCAGCACAGATACGCAGTATTTT. It specifies CASSPGGLAGGSTDTQYF.

This clone was picked up one time. The chain links TRBV6-2 or TRBV6-3 to TRBJ1-5; 7 bases align to TRBD1. This CDR3 is 17 amino acids long. Unmatched junction bases numbered 15, after V lost 6 bases and J lost 4 bases. CDR1 MNHEY and CDR2 SVGEGT come from the germline V gene. The CDR3 here is CASSFQQGRDRNQPQHF. In nucleotides, the CDR3 is TGTGCCAGCAGCTTCCAACAGGGGCGAGATCGAAATCAGCCCCAGCATTTT.

This clone is a singleton in its sample. The chain combines TRBV3-1 (or the pseudogene TRBV3-2) with TRBJ2-5; TRBD2 might be the D (6 bases). CDR3 size: 12 residues. V was cut by 4 bases and J by 7 bases, with 10 bases left in between. Germline values: CDR1 LGHDT, CDR2 YNNKEL (reference sequence). The CDR3 region is CASSPLGGTQYF. In DNA form, the CDR3 reads TGTGCCAGCAGCCCCCTGGGGGGGACCCAGTACTTC.

The chain is built from TRBV7-6 and TRBJ2-2; D is unclear. Germline CDR1 SGHVS, CDR2 FNYEAQ. The CDR3 totals 15 residues. V dropped 1 base and J dropped 2 bases, with 8 bases sitting between them. The CDR3: CASSLDGSNTGELFF. In DNA form, the CDR3 reads TGTGCCAGCAGCTTAGATGGTTCAAACACCGGGGAGCTGTTTTTT.

The V gene is TRBV5-1, the J gene TRBJ2-5; perhaps TRBD1 as D (6 bases). The CDR3 runs 13 residues. Per germline, CDR1 SGHRS and CDR2 YFSETQ. Trimming left V 2 bases short and J 4 bases short, with 9 bases between. The CDR3 sequence: CASSFQGIETQYF. In DNA form, the CDR3 reads TGCGCCAGCAGCTTCCAGGGGATAGAGACCCAGTACTTC.

CDR3 DNA: TGTGCCAGCAGCTTAGAACCCGTCGGACCCTACGAGCAGTACTTC. Amino acids: CASSLEPVGPYEQYF. This chain joins TRBV7-2 and TRBJ2-7, with D unresolved. V lost 1 base and J 2 bases, leaving 12 bases between the germline ends. Germline CDR1 is SGHTA and CDR2 is FQGNSA. This CDR3 contains 15 residues. The whole variable domain, remainder taken from reference TRBV7-2 and TRBJ2-7, is GAGVSQSPSNKVTEKGKDVELRCDPISGHTALYWYRQSLGQGLEFLIYFQGNSAPDKSGLPSDRFSAERTGGSVSTLTIQRTQQEDSAVYLCASSLEPVGPYEQYFGPGTRLTVT.

The V gene is TRBV30, the J gene TRBJ2-7; TRBD2 is a possible D gene (6 bases). Trimming left V 3 bases short and J 5 bases short, with 11 bases between. The CDR3 covers 12 residues. Germline V gene sequence: CDR1 GTSNPN, CDR2 SVGIG (reference sequence). CDR3 nucleotides: TGTGCCTGGAGCGTACTAGCACACGAGCAGTACTTC. Its protein product is CAWSVLAHEQYF.

This chain uses TRBV6-5 with TRBJ1-1; 8 bases fit TRBD1. In germline, CDR1 is MNHEY, CDR2 SVGAGI. The trim removed 2 bases at V and 6 bases at J, leaving 5 bases unmatched. The CDR3 sequence is 14 residues long. The CDR3 DNA sequence: TGTGCCAGCAGTTACGGAAGACAGGGGTCTGAAGCTTTCTTT. Translating it yields CASSYGRQGSEAFF.

This chain links TRBV4-3 with TRBJ2-1; no reliable D call. The germline gives CDR1 LGHNA, CDR2 YSLEER. Trimming left V 0 bases short and J 3 bases short, with 15 bases between. The CDR3 contains 17 residues. The CDR3 loop reads CASSQDIGGPNYNEQFF. CDR3 bases: TGCGCCAGCAGCCAAGATATCGGCGGACCGAACTACAATGAGCAGTTCTTC.

As concerns this clone: Additional DNA sequences in this sample encode the identical CDR3. The J gene is TRBJ2-2, the V gene TRBV9, with no clear D. CDR3 length equals 15 residues. Germline lookup yields CDR1 SGDLS and CDR2 YYNGEE. Trimming stripped 0 bases from V and 0 bases from J, with 6 bases between. The CDR3 loop is CASSVGGANTGELFF. The CDR3 DNA follows: TGTGCCAGCAGCGTAGGTGGTGCGAACACCGGGGAGCTGTTTTTT.

The J gene is TRBJ2-3, the V gene TRBV29-1, with D unresolved. CDR1 SQVTM and CDR2 ANQGSEA come from the germline V gene. The V end lost 5 bases, the J end lost 5 bases, and 14 bases lay between the germline ends. The CDR3 consists of 13 residues. CDR3 amino acids: CSVLPVSLDTQYF. The CDR3 DNA is TGCAGCGTTTTGCCCGTTAGTTTAGATACGCAGTATTTT.

This sequence joins TRBV5-6 and TRBJ2-3; 9 bases match TRBD1. CDR1 and CDR2 from the germline V gene are SGHDT and YYEEEE. The CDR3 contains 15 residues. V was clipped by 5 bases and J by 6 bases; unmatched bases: 10. Written as DNA, the CDR3 is TGTGCCAGCAGGCCTCCGGGACAGGGTGGCGATACGCAGTATTTT. Translated: CASRPPGQGGDTQYF.

The genes are TRBV10-3 and TRBJ2-7; either TRBD1 or TRBD2 may supply D (5 bases each). The CDR3 extends over 12 amino acids. Between the trimmed V and J ends, which lost 8 bases and 1 base, there was a span of 9 bases. Germline lookup yields CDR1 ENHRY and CDR2 SYGVKD. CDR3 region: CAIGTPSYEQYF. Here the CDR3 DNA reads TGTGCCATCGGGACGCCTTCCTACGAGCAGTACTTC.

This chain joins TRBV3-1 (or the pseudogene TRBV3-2) and TRBJ2-4; unclear D gene. Trimming shortened V by 0 bases and J by 2 bases, and 8 bases separated the two germline ends. The CDR3 sequence is 15 residues long. The germline V gene has CDR1 LGHDT and CDR2 YNNKEL (reference sequence). The CDR3 DNA reads as TGTGCCAGCAGCCAAGATTGGGTATCCAAAAACATTCAGTACTTC. The encoded protein is CASSQDWVSKNIQYF.

This chain links TRBV30 with TRBJ1-4, with D unresolved. Germline V lookup: CDR1 GTSNPN, CDR2 SVGIG (reference sequence). V lost 3 bases and J lost 0, with 8 bases in between. This CDR3 is 14 amino acids long. The CDR3 DNA reads as TGTGCCTGGAGAGCAGGAGCAACTAATGAAAAACTGTTTTTT. This codes for CAWRAGATNEKLFF. Full variable domain (rest looked up from reference TRBV30 and TRBJ1-4): SQTIHQWPATLVQPVGSPLSLECTVEGTSNPNLYWYRQAAGRGLQLLFYSVGIGQISSEVPQNLSASRPQDRQFILSSKKLLLSDSGFYLCAWRAGATNEKLFFGSGTQLSVL.

The J gene is TRBJ2-1, the V gene TRBV5-1; 11 bases align to TRBD2. Germline V gene lookup returns CDR1 SGHRS and CDR2 YFSETQ. The CDR3 length is 16 residues. Trimming took 0 bases from V and 7 from J; bases not matched to a gene: 6. In DNA form, the CDR3 reads TGCGCCAGCAGCTTGGCGCTAGCGGGAGGAGATAATGAGCAGTTCTTC. This translates into CASSLALAGGDNEQFF.